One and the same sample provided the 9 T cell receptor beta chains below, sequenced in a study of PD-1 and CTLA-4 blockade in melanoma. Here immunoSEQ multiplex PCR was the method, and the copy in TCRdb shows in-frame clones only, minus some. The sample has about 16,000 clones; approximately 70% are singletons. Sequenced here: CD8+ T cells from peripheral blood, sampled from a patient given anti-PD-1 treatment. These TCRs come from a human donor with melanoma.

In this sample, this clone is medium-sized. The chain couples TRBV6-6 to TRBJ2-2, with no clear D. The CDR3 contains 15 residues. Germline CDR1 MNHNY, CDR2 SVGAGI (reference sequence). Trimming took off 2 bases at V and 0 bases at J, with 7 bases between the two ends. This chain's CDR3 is CASSYRLANTGELFF. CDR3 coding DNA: TGTGCCAGCAGTTACCGGCTAGCGAACACCGGGGAGCTGTTTTTT.

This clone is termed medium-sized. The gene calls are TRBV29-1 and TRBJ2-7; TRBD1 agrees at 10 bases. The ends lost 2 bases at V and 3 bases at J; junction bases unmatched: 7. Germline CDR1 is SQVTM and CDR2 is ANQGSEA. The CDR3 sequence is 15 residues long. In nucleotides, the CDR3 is TGCAGCGTTGAATTTAGGGGACAGGGGTTCTACGAGCAGTACTTC. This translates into CSVEFRGQGFYEQYF.

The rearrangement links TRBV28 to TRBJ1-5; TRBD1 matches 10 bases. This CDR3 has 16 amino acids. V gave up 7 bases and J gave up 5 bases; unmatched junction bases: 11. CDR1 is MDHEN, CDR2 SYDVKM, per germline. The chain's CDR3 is CASTPMTGGVDQPQHF. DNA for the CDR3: TGTGCCAGCACCCCAATGACAGGGGGCGTCGATCAGCCCCAGCATTTT.

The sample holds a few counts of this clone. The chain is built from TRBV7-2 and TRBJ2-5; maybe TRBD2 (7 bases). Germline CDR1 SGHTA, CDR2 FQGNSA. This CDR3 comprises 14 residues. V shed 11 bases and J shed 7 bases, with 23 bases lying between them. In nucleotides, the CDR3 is TGTGCCTCTACCTGGGGGGGCCAGAGGGGGACCCAGTACTTC. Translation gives CASTWGGQRGTQYF.

The CDR3 coding sequence is TGCAGCGTTGAGGAGGGAAACACCGGGGAGCTGTTTTTT. Residues: CSVEEGNTGELFF. This chain uses TRBV29-1 with TRBJ2-2; perhaps TRBD2 as D (6 bases). Trimming cost V 3 bases and J 2 bases, with 7 bases left between them. CDR1 and CDR2 from the germline V gene are SQVTM and ANQGSEA. The CDR3 contains 13 residues.

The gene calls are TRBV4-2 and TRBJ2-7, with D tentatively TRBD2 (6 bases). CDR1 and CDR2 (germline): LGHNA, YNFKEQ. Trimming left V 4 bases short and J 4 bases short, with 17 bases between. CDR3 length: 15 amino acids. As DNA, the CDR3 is TGTGCCAGCAGCCCGCGGCCAGGCGGGGAATACGAGCAGTACTTC. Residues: CASSPRPGGEYEQYF.

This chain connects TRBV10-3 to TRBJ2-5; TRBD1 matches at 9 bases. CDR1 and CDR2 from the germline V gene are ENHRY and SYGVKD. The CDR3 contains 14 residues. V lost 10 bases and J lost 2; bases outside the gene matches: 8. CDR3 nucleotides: TGTGCCACCCACGGGACAGGGAAGCAAGAGACCCAGTACTTC. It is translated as CATHGTGKQETQYF.

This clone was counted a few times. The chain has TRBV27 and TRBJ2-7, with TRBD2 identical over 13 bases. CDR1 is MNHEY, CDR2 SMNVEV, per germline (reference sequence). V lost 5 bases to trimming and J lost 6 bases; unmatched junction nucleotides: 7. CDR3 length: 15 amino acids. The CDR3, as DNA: TGTGCCAGCAGTCCCGGGACTAGCGGGATATTCGAGCAGTACTTC. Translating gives CASSPGTSGIFEQYF.

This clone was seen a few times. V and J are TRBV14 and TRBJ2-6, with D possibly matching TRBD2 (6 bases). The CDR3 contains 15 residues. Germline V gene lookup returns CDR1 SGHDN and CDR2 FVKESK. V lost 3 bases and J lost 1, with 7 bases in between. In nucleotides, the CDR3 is TGTGCCAGCAGCCATCGGGAGTCTGGGGCCAACGTCCTGACTTTC. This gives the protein CASSHRESGANVLTF.